The entry that follows covers one TCR beta chain sequence. Its antigen is not identified. CDR3 length: 17 residues. V lost 3 bases and J 0 bases, leaving 15 bases between the germline ends. CDR1 and CDR2 (germline): MNHNS, SASEGT. This record comes from a study of cytomegalovirus exposure and HLA in healthy donors. TCRdb's copy holds only in-frame clones and misses some; the assay was immunoSEQ multiplex PCR. There are about 360,000 clones in the sample; 75% to 90% occur only once, and roughly 0.82% lies in the top ten. The donors were part of the validation cohort, which consisted of about 120 subjects and was separate from the first cohort of roughly 620 subjects. Study-wide results and caveats: As was reported, the classifier diagnosed cytomegalovirus status with high specificity and sensitivity. A list of roughly 180 TCR beta chains associated with cytomegalovirus was given.

Sequencing was performed on PBMCs. The genes are TRBV6-1 and TRBJ1-5, with D maybe TRBD1 (5 bases). This receptor was obtained from a woman between 18 and 29 years old in good health and CMV-seronegative. CDR3 loop: CASSEQAGLYSNQPQHF. CDR3 nucleotide sequence: TGTGCCAGCAGTGAGCAAGCGGGGCTCTATAGCAATCAGCCCCAGCATTTT.